This passage covers 26 T cell receptor beta chains from one sample sequenced in a study of cytomegalovirus exposure and HLA in healthy donors. The PCR contained 60 Vbeta and 13 Jbeta primers. TCRdb's copy holds only in-frame clones and misses some; the assay was immunoSEQ multiplex PCR. Of approximately 140,000 clones in the sample, roughly 63% were seen once. Sequencing used PBMCs. The origin of the receptors is a woman aged 55-70 years in good health and CMV-seropositive.

This clone came up a few times. The chain employs TRBV28 and TRBJ2-1; 13 nucleotides agree with TRBD2. The CDR3 runs 17 residues. CDR1 is MDHEN, CDR2 SYDVKM, per germline. Trimming at V came to 2 bases and at J to 4 bases, leaving 5 bases not matched to a gene. The CDR3 DNA reads as TGTGCCAGCAGTTTAACTAGCGGGAGGGGCGGGTACAATGAGCAGTTCTTC. It codes for CASSLTSGRGGYNEQFF.

This clone was seen a few times. The chain recombines TRBV28 with TRBJ1-2; tentatively, D is TRBD1 (6 bases). The V end lost 6 bases, the J end lost 4 bases, and 15 bases lay between the germline ends. The length of the CDR3 is 14 residues. CDR1 and CDR2 from the germline V gene are MDHEN and SYDVKM. The CDR3 sequence: CASRAPGQAYGYTF. The CDR3 nucleotides are TGTGCCAGCAGAGCACCGGGACAAGCCTATGGCTACACCTTC.

This clone has only a few counts. Distinct nucleotide sequences in the sample also encode this CDR3. The chain has TRBV9 and TRBJ2-1, with 9 bases aligning to TRBD2. After removal of 3 bases from V and 6 bases from J, the junction contained 7 bases not matched to a gene. Germline V gives CDR1 SGDLS, CDR2 YYNGEE. The CDR3 totals 15 residues. The CDR3 spells CASSATSGRTNEQFF. The CDR3 region has the DNA TGTGCCAGCAGCGCGACTAGCGGTAGAACCAATGAGCAGTTCTTC. The variable domain in full, with the rest retrieved from reference TRBV9 and TRBJ2-1, is DSGVTQTPKHLITATGQRVTLRCSPRSGDLSVYWYQQSLDQGLQFLIQYYNGEERAKGNILERFSAQQFPDLHSELNLSSLELGDSALYFCASSATSGRTNEQFFGPGTRLTVL.

This chain joins TRBV5-1 and TRBJ2-1; 7 nucleotides line up with TRBD1. The junction had 5 bases not matched to a gene; V was cut back by 0 bases and J by 5 bases. The germline V gene encodes CDR1 SGHRS and CDR2 YFSETQ. The CDR3 is 15 amino acids. The CDR3 region has the DNA TGCGCCAGCAGCTTGGAGACAGGGAGCCACAATGAGCAGTTCTTC. It translates to CASSLETGSHNEQFF.

V usage is TRBV5-1 and J usage is TRBJ2-4, with D possibly being TRBD1 (6 bases). The CDR3 is 14 amino acids. Trimming left V 4 bases short and J 1 base short, with 9 bases between. Germline V gives CDR1 SGHRS, CDR2 YFSETQ. CDR3: CASSETGAKNIQYF. Here the CDR3 DNA reads TGCGCCAGCAGCGAAACAGGGGCCAAAAACATTCAGTACTTC.

This clone was counted between two and nine times. V usage is TRBV30 and J usage is TRBJ1-1; TRBD1 is a possible D gene (5 bases). Per the germline V gene, CDR1 is GTSNPN and CDR2 is SVGIG (reference sequence). Deletions cut 3 bases from V and 5 bases from J, with 13 bases between. This CDR3 is 13 amino acids long. The CDR3 nucleotides are TGTGCCTGGAGATGGTCAGGGTGGACTGAAGCTTTCTTT. Translating gives CAWRWSGWTEAFF.

This clone was picked up one time. V gene TRBV10-3 combines with J gene TRBJ1-2; tentative D call: TRBD1 (5 bases). V lost 2 bases and J 4 bases, leaving 11 bases between the germline ends. CDR3 length equals 14 residues. Per the germline V gene, CDR1 is ENHRY and CDR2 is SYGVKD. In nucleotides, the CDR3 is TGTGCCATCAGTGAGGCGGACACCTCCTATGGCTACACCTTC. Protein product: CAISEADTSYGYTF.

This clone was found a few times. This sequence joins TRBV28 and TRBJ2-7, with 9 bases lining up with TRBD2. CDR1 MDHEN and CDR2 SYDVKM come from the germline V gene. This CDR3 region has 16 residues. With V trimmed by 7 bases and J by 2 bases, 12 bases remained unmatched. This CDR3 reads CASTLGASGATYEQYF. The CDR3 nucleotides read TGTGCCAGCACCCTAGGAGCTAGCGGGGCTACCTACGAGCAGTACTTC.

In nucleotides, the CDR3 is TGTGCCAGCAGCTTAGGGGGGACAGGGGAGTTAAAGCAGTACTTC. It codes for CASSLGGTGELKQYF. The chain is built from TRBV11-2 and TRBJ2-7; 10 nucleotides align to TRBD1. The CDR3 runs to 15 residues. Germline CDR1 SGHAT, CDR2 FQNNGV. With V trimmed by 1 base and J by 8 bases, 8 bases remained unmatched.

This clone was found a few times. V gene TRBV28 combines with J gene TRBJ2-7; TRBD1 matches at 10 bases. CDR3 size: 14 residues. Germline V gene lookup returns CDR1 MDHEN and CDR2 SYDVKM. The J segment lost 4 bases and the V segment lost 6 bases, leaving 6 bases of the junction unmatched. The CDR3 here is CASRDRTGGYEQYF. Here the CDR3 DNA reads TGTGCCAGCAGAGACCGGACAGGGGGATACGAGCAGTACTTC. Looking up the rest from reference TRBV28 and TRBJ2-7 gives the full variable domain: DVKVTQSSRYLVKRTGEKVFLECVQDMDHENMFWYRQDPGLGLRLIYFSYDVKMKEKGDIPEGYSVSREKKERFSLILESASTNQTSMYLCASRDRTGGYEQYFGPGTRLTVT.

The V and J genes are TRBV19 and TRBJ1-1; D gene uncertain. The CDR3 covers 13 residues. With 3 bases removed from V and 2 bases from J, the gap between germline ends came to 7 bases. Germline V gene lookup returns CDR1 LNHDA and CDR2 SQIVND (reference sequence). For the CDR3, the DNA is TGTGCCAGTAGTATCTCAAGCAACACTGAAGCTTTCTTT. This translates into CASSISSNTEAFF.

J is TRBJ2-7 and V is TRBV18, with 7 bases matching TRBD1. Germline-derived CDR1 and CDR2 are KGHSH and LQKENI. V shed 3 bases and J 2 bases; nucleotides not matched to a gene: 7. The CDR3 is 15 amino acids. This CDR3 is CASSPGTDPTYEQYF. The CDR3 DNA follows: TGTGCCAGCTCACCGGGGACAGACCCGACCTACGAGCAGTACTTC.

The gene calls are TRBV28 and TRBJ2-5, with 10 bases identical to TRBD2. The DNA end favors TRBJ2-7, so the J call may be wrong. CDR1 and CDR2 from the germline V gene are MDHEN and SYDVKM. The CDR3 covers 16 residues. CDR3 in DNA: TGTGCCAGCAGTTGGCTAGCGGGAGAAAGCGGCTACGAGCAGTACTTC. Translating gives CASSWLAGESGYEQYF.

The chain carries TRBV7-9 and TRBJ1-1; D possibly corresponds to TRBD1 (6 bases). The germline V and J ends were trimmed by 5 bases and 5 bases, with 15 bases remaining between them. CDR3 size: 14 residues. In germline, CDR1 is SEHNR, CDR2 FQNEAQ (reference sequence). DNA for the CDR3: TGTGCCAGCAGCAACCGGGGGGCGGGTACTGAAGCTTTCTTT. Translating it yields CASSNRGAGTEAFF.

The chain carries TRBV19 and TRBJ1-5; D is unclear. V dropped 3 bases and J dropped 2 bases, with 8 bases sitting between them. This CDR3 spans 14 amino acids. Per germline, CDR1 LNHDA and CDR2 SQIVND (reference sequence). CDR3 DNA sequence: TGTGCCAGTAGTATTCATCCGGGCAATCAGCCCCAGCATTTT. Its translation is CASSIHPGNQPQHF. Full variable domain (missing parts from reference TRBV19 and TRBJ1-5): DGGITQSPKYLFRKEGQNVTLSCEQNLNHDAMYWYRQDPGQGLRLIYYSQIVNDFQKGDIAEGYSVSREKKESFPLTVTSAQKNPTAFYLCASSIHPGNQPQHFGDGTRLSIL.

This clone has a handful of counts. The chain joins TRBV28 to TRBJ2-7, with D possibly TRBD2 on 6 matching bases. Germline CDR1 reads MDHEN; CDR2 reads SYDVKM. The germline V and J ends were trimmed by 3 bases and 3 bases, with 15 bases remaining between them. This CDR3 has 15 residues. In DNA form, the CDR3 reads TGTGCCAGCAGTTTGGTTCAGGGAGGTCGCTACGAGCAGTACTTC. It specifies CASSLVQGGRYEQYF. Full variable domain (remainder filled in from reference TRBV28 and TRBJ2-7): DVKVTQSSRYLVKRTGEKVFLECVQDMDHENMFWYRQDPGLGLRLIYFSYDVKMKEKGDIPEGYSVSREKKERFSLILESASTNQTSMYLCASSLVQGGRYEQYFGPGTRLTVT.

This clone was counted only a few times. The chain is built from TRBV30 and TRBJ2-7, with 8 bases that match TRBD1. Looked up from germline, CDR1 is GTSNPN and CDR2 is SVGIG (reference sequence). The CDR3 has 13 residues. V was pared by 1 base and J by 3 bases, with 2 bases of the junction left unmatched. CDR3 in DNA: TGTGCCTGGAGTGGCGGACAGGGCTACGAGCAGTACTTC. Its protein product is CAWSGGQGYEQYF.

The chain uses TRBV5-4 and TRBJ2-7; D may be TRBD1 (6 bases). The V end lost 3 bases, the J end lost 2 bases, and 12 bases lay between the germline ends. The CDR3 runs to 14 residues. Germline loops: CDR1 SGHNT, CDR2 YYREEE (reference sequence). The CDR3 DNA reads TGTGCCAGCAGCTCGGACAGTCGACCCTACGAGCAGTACTTC. It is translated as CASSSDSRPYEQYF.

This clone was recorded a few times. The chain has TRBV5-1 and TRBJ2-7; 8 nucleotides line up with TRBD1. The CDR3 has 16 residues. The ends lost 4 bases at V and 0 bases at J; junction bases unmatched: 9. Germline V gives CDR1 SGHRS, CDR2 YFSETQ. CDR3 in amino acids: CASSQGASESSYEQYF. The DNA for the CDR3 is TGCGCCAGCAGCCAGGGGGCGTCGGAAAGCTCCTACGAGCAGTACTTC.

This clone has a handful of counts. The chain employs TRBV5-1 and TRBJ2-1; 10 nucleotides match TRBD2. The CDR3 covers 16 residues. Germline-derived CDR1 and CDR2 are SGHRS and YFSETQ. V was pared by 4 bases and J by 2 bases, with 6 bases of the junction left unmatched. CDR3 sequence reads: CASSPLLAGAYNEQFF. In nucleotides, the CDR3 is TGCGCCAGCAGCCCCCTCCTAGCGGGAGCCTACAATGAGCAGTTCTTC.

The chain combines TRBV7-9 with TRBJ2-5, with 15 positions matching TRBD2. Germline values: CDR1 SEHNR, CDR2 FQNEAQ (reference sequence). With 5 bases clipped from V and 5 bases from J, the junction kept 3 bases outside the gene matches. The CDR3 contains 15 residues. The CDR3 sequence is CASSDGTSGRETQYF. The CDR3 DNA follows: TGTGCCAGCAGCGACGGGACTAGCGGGAGGGAGACCCAGTACTTC.

The rearrangement joins TRBV29-1 to TRBJ2-5; the match to TRBD1 covers 8 bases. J was trimmed by 2 bases and V by 1 base; bases with no gene match: 6. CDR1 is SQVTM, CDR2 ANQGSEA, per germline. This CDR3 has 15 residues. The CDR3 loop reads CSVEGTGILQETQYF. In DNA, the CDR3 is TGCAGCGTTGAAGGGACAGGGATCCTGCAAGAGACCCAGTACTTC. The complete variable domain, with remaining parts taken from reference TRBV29-1 and TRBJ2-5, reads SAVISQKPSRDICQRGTSLTIQCQVDSQVTMMFWYRQQPGQSLTLIATANQGSEATYESGFVIDKFPISRPNLTFSTLTVSNMSPEDSSIYLCSVEGTGILQETQYFGPGTRLLVL.

V gene TRBV9 combines with J gene TRBJ1-1; D is ambiguous. The length of the CDR3 is 14 residues. V was clipped by 8 bases and J by 3 bases, with 17 bases between them. CDR1 and CDR2 from the germline V gene are SGDLS and YYNGEE. The CDR3, as DNA: TGTGCCAGTACCCGGGATATTGGGGACACTGAAGCTTTCTTT. Protein product: CASTRDIGDTEAFF.

The chain joins TRBV18 to TRBJ1-1; D remains ambiguous. Per germline, CDR1 KGHSH and CDR2 LQKENI. V lost 6 bases and J 0 bases, leaving 8 bases between the germline ends. CDR3 length: 13 amino acids. The CDR3 nucleotides are TGTGCCAGCTCTCTGACATTGAACACTGAAGCTTTCTTT. Residues: CASSLTLNTEAFF.

This clone has just a few counts. The chain recombines TRBV5-1 with TRBJ2-2, with a tentative D call TRBD2 (6 bases). The length of the CDR3 is 16 residues. Trimming cost V 1 base and J 7 bases, with 17 bases left between them. Germline lookup yields CDR1 SGHRS and CDR2 YFSETQ. CDR3 region: CASSLRRGDRGGELFF. The CDR3 DNA follows: TGCGCCAGCAGCTTGCGGCGGGGCGATCGTGGCGGGGAGCTGTTTTTT. The whole variable domain, remainder taken from reference TRBV5-1 and TRBJ2-2, is KAGVTQTPRYLIKTRGQQVTLSCSPISGHRSVSWYQQTPGQGLQFLFEYFSETQRNKGNFPGRFSGRQFSNSRSEMNVSTLELGDSALYLCASSLRRGDRGGELFFGEGSRLTVL.

The sample holds a few counts of this clone. V gene TRBV7-3 combines with J gene TRBJ2-1; perhaps TRBD1 as D (6 bases). The CDR3 loop spans 15 amino acids. Germline assignment: CDR1 SGHTA and CDR2 FQGTGA. The V end lost 1 base, the J end lost 5 bases, and 12 bases lay between the germline ends. CDR3 in amino acids: CASSLIGTKDNEQFF. CDR3 bases: TGTGCCAGCAGCTTAATTGGGACAAAGGACAATGAGCAGTTCTTC.